This T cell receptor beta chain was identified in a study of cytomegalovirus exposure and HLA in healthy donors. The study, taken as a whole, reports: The study designated 150 or so TCR beta chains cytomegalovirus-associated.

As to this clone: No antigen is known for it.

Measured with immunoSEQ multiplex PCR; TCRdb has only the in-frame clones, and not every one. This table has roughly 56,000 clones, about 95% appearing once. This CDR3 has 15 residues. Germline CDR1 is LNHDA and CDR2 is SQIVND (reference sequence). V gave up 5 bases and J gave up 4 bases; unmatched junction bases: 8. V gene TRBV19 combines with J gene TRBJ1-5; TRBD1 aligns across 7 bases. The receptor's source is a man aged 18 to 35 in good health and CMV-seronegative. Material: PBMCs. The DNA of the CDR3 is TGTGCCAGTAGTTCCGGGACAGCTAGTAATCAGCCCCAGCATTTT. Translated, it gives CASSSGTASNQPQHF.